Below are 32 T cell receptor beta chains sequenced from a single sample in a study of blood T cells in healthy people across ages. Primers used in a second PCR of about 7 to 11 cycles were a sample-barcoded 5' primer and a J-beta primer mix. TCRdb ran MiXCR on the 5' RACE reads and lists one entry per CDR3 protein. Here the sample spans 650,000 to 1,000,000 distinct CDR3 sequences, about 47% being singletons. The sequencing input was blood. The origin of the receptors is an elderly man in good health.

Only a few counts were recorded for this clonotype. The J gene is TRBJ1-2, the V gene TRBV12-3 or TRBV12-4, with D uncertain. Between the trimmed V and J ends, which lost 10 bases and 4 bases, there was a span of 16 bases. The CDR3 totals 13 residues. The CDR3 loop is CATVTSSSYGYTF. In nucleotides, the CDR3 is TGTGCCACCGTAACGTCCTCTTCCTATGGCTACACCTTC.

This clonotype was seen more than once but under ten times. The chain has TRBV7-8 and TRBJ1-1; D is undetermined. CDR3 size: 14 residues. Germline V CDR1 and CDR2: SGHVS, FQNEAQ. The germline V and J ends were trimmed by 3 bases and 7 bases, with 15 bases remaining between them. CDR3 sequence (DNA): TGTGCCAGCAGCTTGAGAAGAGATGGAGGTGAAGCTTTCTTT. The encoded protein is CASSLRRDGGEAFF.

The J gene is TRBJ2-2, the V gene TRBV29-1; D unresolved. The V end was cut by 7 bases, the J end by 0 bases, with 6 bases between. This CDR3 spans 12 amino acids. Germline assignment: CDR1 SQVTM and CDR2 ANQGSEA. CDR3 sequence: CSGGTNTGELFF. The DNA for the CDR3 is TGCAGCGGAGGAACGAACACCGGGGAGCTGTTTTTT.

CDR3 sequence: CASRPGGVGEQFF. Here the CDR3 DNA reads TGTGCCAGCAGACCGGGAGGGGTTGGTGAGCAGTTCTTC. This chain uses TRBV6-6 with TRBJ2-1; 8 bases align to TRBD2. Looked up from germline, CDR1 is MNHNY and CDR2 is SVGAGI (reference sequence). This CDR3 comprises 13 residues. V dropped 6 bases and J dropped 9; count of bases not matched to a gene: 7.

The chain has TRBV10-3 and TRBJ1-4; D ambiguous. This CDR3 is built from 15 residues. From germline, CDR1 is ENHRY and CDR2 SYGVKD. V shed 0 bases and J shed 0 bases, with 5 bases lying between them. CDR3 residues: CAISESRATNEKLFF. As DNA, the CDR3 is TGTGCCATCAGTGAGTCCCGTGCAACTAATGAAAAACTGTTTTTT.

The chain uses TRBV15 and TRBJ1-5; a possible D gene is TRBD1 (6 bases). The CDR3 consists of 14 residues. The germline V gene encodes CDR1 LNHNV and CDR2 YYDKDF (reference sequence). The V and J ends lost 3 bases and 4 bases respectively, with 10 bases between them. The CDR3 coding sequence is TGTGCCACCAGCAGTAAACAGGGAAATCAGCCCCAGCATTTT. As protein: CATSSKQGNQPQHF.

With respect to this clonotype: One junction end disagrees with the germline gene, perhaps due to a read error. This chain uses TRBV13 with TRBJ2-3; 16 nucleotides line up with TRBD2. The CDR3 totals 20 residues. CDR1 is PRHDT, CDR2 FYEKMQ, per germline (reference sequence). CDR3 sequence: CASGLSGLAGGDYQTDTQYF. As DNA, the CDR3 is TGTGCCAGCGGCTTATCGGGACTAGCGGGAGGGGACTATCAGACAGATACGCAGTATTTT.

The chain has TRBV30 and TRBJ1-5; no definite D call. Between the trimmed V and J ends, which lost 0 bases and 3 bases, there was a span of 12 bases. Per the germline V gene, CDR1 is GTSNPN and CDR2 is SVGIG (reference sequence). The CDR3 is 15 amino acids. CDR3 protein: CAWSVKAQFNQPQHF. The CDR3 bases are TGTGCCTGGAGTGTAAAAGCACAGTTCAATCAGCCCCAGCATTTT.

The chain links TRBV9 to TRBJ1-1; 10 bases align to TRBD1. This CDR3 spans 14 amino acids. Germline loops: CDR1 SGDLS, CDR2 YYNGEE. The V gene end was trimmed by 2 bases and the J gene end by 7 bases; junction bases not matched to a gene: 5. CDR3 in amino acids: CASSVTGGAGEAFF. The CDR3 coding sequence is TGTGCCAGCAGCGTGACAGGGGGCGCGGGTGAAGCTTTCTTT.

About this clonotype itself: This could be a read error, since a much larger clone is one nucleotide away. This chain connects TRBV10-3 to TRBJ2-7; D gene ambiguous. From germline, CDR1 is ENHRY and CDR2 SYGVKD. This CDR3 has 15 residues. With 0 bases removed from V and 7 bases from J, the gap between germline ends came to 16 bases. The CDR3 DNA follows: TGTGCCATCAGTGAGTCGACGGCAGTATACAATGAGCAGTACTTC. Its translation is CAISESTAVYNEQYF.

The CDR3 spells CASRRLADKNIQYF. The DNA of the CDR3 is TGTGCCAGCAGGCGACTAGCAGATAAAAACATTCAGTACTTC. The rearrangement joins TRBV12-3 or TRBV12-4 to TRBJ2-4; 7 nucleotides align to TRBD2. This CDR3 has 14 residues. V trimming: 6 bases; J trimming: 4 bases; junction bases outside the gene matches: 6.

V usage is TRBV5-1 and J usage is TRBJ2-1, with TRBD1 matching 8 bases. The CDR3 contains 16 residues. V gave up 2 bases and J gave up 4 bases; unmatched junction bases: 8. CDR1 is SGHRS, CDR2 YFSETQ, per germline. CDR3 bases: TGCGCCAGCAGCTTCGCTCGGACAGGGATTTACAATGAGCAGTTCTTC. Protein product: CASSFARTGIYNEQFF. The complete variable domain, with remaining parts taken from reference TRBV5-1 and TRBJ2-1, reads KAGVTQTPRYLIKTRGQQVTLSCSPISGHRSVSWYQQTPGQGLQFLFEYFSETQRNKGNFPGRFSGRQFSNSRSEMNVSTLELGDSALYLCASSFARTGIYNEQFFGPGTRLTVL.

This clonotype was recorded a few times. The chain combines TRBV27 with TRBJ2-7; unclear D gene. Trimming removed 10 bases from V and 0 bases from J, with 22 bases in between. There are 16 residues in the CDR3. CDR1 is MNHEY, CDR2 SMNVEV, per germline (reference sequence). The CDR3 coding sequence is TGTGCCACCAGAACATCGGGTTTCCGAAGCTCCTACGAGCAGTACTTC. It specifies CATRTSGFRSSYEQYF.

This clonotype has only a few counts. The rearrangement joins TRBV29-1 to TRBJ2-7; 9 bases match TRBD1. V shed 8 bases, J shed 5 bases, and the junction held 10 bases outside the gene matches. The germline gives CDR1 SQVTM, CDR2 ANQGSEA. CDR3 length equals 13 residues. The CDR3 DNA sequence: TGCAGCTCTCAGGGGACAGGGAGTCACGAGCAGTACTTC. Amino acid sequence: CSSQGTGSHEQYF.

This clonotype was observed a few times. The chain is built from TRBV5-1 and TRBJ2-3, with 12 bases matching TRBD2. The CDR3 covers 15 residues. Germline CDR1 SGHRS, CDR2 YFSETQ. V dropped 7 bases and J dropped 3; count of bases not matched to a gene: 6. The CDR3 protein is CASETSGRRTDTQYF. The CDR3 DNA is TGCGCCAGCGAGACTAGCGGGAGACGAACAGATACGCAGTATTTT.

Details on this clonotype: A much larger clonotype is one base distant, so this may be a read error. The chain combines TRBV28 with TRBJ2-5; 13 bases match TRBD2. The CDR3 is made up of 16 amino acids. The V and J ends lost 6 bases and 11 bases, in that order; junction bases with no gene match: 15. Germline V gene data show CDR1 as MDHEN and CDR2 as SYDVKM. The CDR3: CASREGLAGSYNEQYF. Written as DNA, the CDR3 is TGTGCCAGCAGAGAGGGACTAGCGGGATCTTACAATGAGCAGTACTTC.

This clonotype was seen only a few times. The chain joins TRBV7-9 to TRBJ2-1; 13 bases map to TRBD2. V shed 5 bases, J shed 10 bases, and the junction held 14 bases outside the gene matches. Germline CDR1 SEHNR, CDR2 FQNEAQ (reference sequence). The CDR3 is made up of 17 amino acids. CDR3 DNA sequence: TGTGCCAGCAGCCCTAAACCGGGACTAGCGGGACCGATAGAGCAGTTCTTC. Its protein is CASSPKPGLAGPIEQFF.

The V gene is TRBV29-1, the J gene TRBJ2-7; D gene ambiguous. The CDR3 has 13 amino acids. V lost 2 bases and J 0 bases, leaving 8 bases between the germline ends. Per the germline V gene, CDR1 is SQVTM and CDR2 is ANQGSEA. CDR3 in amino acids: CSVEPDDSYEQYF. For the CDR3, the DNA is TGCAGCGTTGAACCCGACGACTCCTACGAGCAGTACTTC.

The rearrangement uses TRBV7-2 and TRBJ2-6; D ambiguous. Trimming left V 5 bases short and J 3 bases short, with 5 bases between. The germline CDR1 and CDR2 sequences are SGHTA and FQGNSA. The CDR3 sequence is 13 residues long. CDR3 sequence (DNA): TGTGCCAGCAGCAGGGTTGGGGCCAACGTCCTGACTTTC. Protein: CASSRVGANVLTF.

The V call is TRBV6-6, the J call TRBJ2-3; 10 nucleotides align to TRBD1. Germline V gene lookup returns CDR1 MNHNY and CDR2 SVGAGI (reference sequence). CDR3 length equals 14 residues. Losses at the gene ends were 8 bases for V and 4 bases for J; bases not matched to a gene: 6. CDR3 DNA sequence: TGTGCCAGCCGGACAGGGGGTTATCCAGATACGCAGTATTTT. Translation gives CASRTGGYPDTQYF.

The table lists this clonotype with many counts. J is TRBJ2-4 and V is TRBV12-3 or TRBV12-4; the match to TRBD1 covers 7 bases. The CDR3 contains 15 residues. Losses at the gene ends were 1 base for V and 5 bases for J; bases not matched to a gene: 5. The CDR3 loop reads CASSLGPGTENIQYF. CDR3 nucleotide sequence: TGTGCCAGCAGTTTAGGCCCGGGGACAGAAAACATTCAGTACTTC.

This clonotype came up a few times. The chain carries TRBV28 and TRBJ2-5; D unresolved. CDR1 is MDHEN, CDR2 SYDVKM, per germline. Trimming took 3 bases from V and 6 from J, leaving 2 bases between them. The CDR3 is made up of 10 amino acids. This chain's CDR3 is CASSFKTQYF. Written as DNA, the CDR3 is TGTGCCAGCAGTTTTAAGACCCAGTACTTC.

This chain connects TRBV7-9 to TRBJ2-1, with TRBD2 matching 12 bases. Germline CDR1 is SEHNR and CDR2 is FQNEAQ (reference sequence). This CDR3 region has 13 residues. Losses at the gene ends were 5 bases for V and 13 bases for J; bases not matched to a gene: 6. The CDR3 protein is CASSATSGRHQFF. The CDR3 DNA follows: TGTGCCAGCAGCGCAACTAGCGGGAGGCATCAGTTCTTC.

This clonotype was counted once. The chain employs TRBV15 and TRBJ2-2, with 9 bases matching TRBD1. The CDR3 is 17 amino acids. Germline CDR1 and CDR2: LNHNV and YYDKDF (reference sequence). V lost 4 bases to trimming and J lost 6 bases; unmatched junction nucleotides: 12. The CDR3 DNA reads TGTGCCACCAGCAAACCGGGACAGGGTGTTATTGCCGGGGAGCTGTTTTTT. This sequence encodes CATSKPGQGVIAGELFF.

This clonotype has just a few counts. The J gene is TRBJ2-5, the V gene TRBV9; 10 bases match TRBD2. CDR1 is SGDLS and CDR2 is YYNGEE in the germline V gene. Germline trimming cut 0 bases from V and 11 bases from J; bases unmatched to any gene: 10. The CDR3 is 15 residues long. CDR3 in DNA: TGTGCCAGCAGCGTAGATAGTAGCGGGAGGAATGAGCAGTACTTC. The encoded protein is CASSVDSSGRNEQYF.

This sequence joins TRBV5-1 and TRBJ2-1; 11 bases match TRBD1. V was pared by 5 bases and J by 6 bases, with 4 bases of the junction left unmatched. Germline V gives CDR1 SGHRS, CDR2 YFSETQ. The CDR3 is 14 residues long. This chain's CDR3 is CASRGDRGFNEQFF. CDR3 DNA sequence: TGCGCCAGCAGAGGGGACAGGGGGTTCAATGAGCAGTTCTTC.

This clonotype was detected a few times. V usage is TRBV20-1 and J usage is TRBJ2-5, with TRBD2 matching over 7 bases. CDR1 and CDR2 (germline): DFQATT, SNEGSKA (reference sequence). The length of the CDR3 is 13 residues. V lost 1 base, J lost 5 bases, and 4 bases stayed unmatched. Here the CDR3 reads CSARAGGRETQYF. The CDR3 coding sequence is TGCAGTGCTAGAGCCGGGGGGAGGGAGACCCAGTACTTC.

The chain joins TRBV27 to TRBJ2-7; 11 bases map to TRBD2. The ends lost 7 bases at V and 1 base at J; junction bases unmatched: 3. CDR1 and CDR2 (germline): MNHEY, SMNVEV (reference sequence). This CDR3 is built from 14 residues. CDR3 region: CASTLAGGSYEQYF. CDR3 DNA: TGTGCCAGCACCCTAGCGGGAGGTTCCTACGAGCAGTACTTC.

This chain uses TRBV2 with TRBJ2-1, with 7 bases fitting TRBD2. The germline CDR1 and CDR2 sequences are SNHLY and FYNNEI. This CDR3 has 14 amino acids. The J segment lost 10 bases and the V segment lost 4 bases, leaving 10 bases of the junction unmatched. CDR3: CASSGVGLVKEQFF. The CDR3 DNA follows: TGTGCCAGCAGTGGGGTCGGACTAGTAAAGGAGCAGTTCTTC.

About this clonotype: A junction boundary mismatches the germline segment, possibly from a read error. The chain has TRBV7-9 and TRBJ2-6; D may be TRBD1 (5 bases). CDR1 is SEHNR, CDR2 FQNEAQ, per germline (reference sequence). CDR3 length equals 15 residues. The CDR3 reads CASSFSNSGADVLTF. In DNA, the CDR3 is TGTGCCAGCAGCTTTAGCAACTCTGGGGCCGACGTCCTGACTTTC.

This clonotype has at least ten counts. CDR3 in DNA: TGCAGCGCCCCGGGACAGGGGGCGCGTGATACGCAGTATTTT. It codes for CSAPGQGARDTQYF. The chain combines TRBV29-1 with TRBJ2-3, with TRBD1 identical over 12 bases. The junction had 8 bases not matched to a gene; V was cut back by 7 bases and J by 6 bases. Germline CDR1 reads SQVTM; CDR2 reads ANQGSEA. The CDR3 is 14 amino acids.

This clonotype was seen many times. This sequence joins TRBV5-1 and TRBJ2-3; no clear D gene. Between the trimmed V and J ends, which lost 0 bases and 6 bases, there was a span of 5 bases. CDR3 length: 12 amino acids. Germline V gene lookup returns CDR1 SGHRS and CDR2 YFSETQ. CDR3 residues: CASSLDGDTQYF. Here the CDR3 DNA reads TGCGCCAGCAGCTTGGACGGGGATACGCAGTATTTT.